A selection of T cell receptor beta chains follows, all from one sample in a study of blood T cell repertoires in COVID-19. Profiled with immunoSEQ multiplex PCR; TCRdb holds only in-frame clones, not every one. The sample consists of around 90,000 clones, about four fifths of them appearing once. Specimen: peripheral blood. Receptors originate from a human donor in a cohort sampled during active COVID-19. CDR3s include the opening cysteine and the closing phenylalanine or tryptophan. Fields, in order: J gene, V gene, CDR3 protein.

>TRBJ1-6|TRBV5-1
CASSPWTGGKGNSPLHF
>TRBJ2-7|TRBV6-6
CASSPPTAHLSYEQYF
>TRBJ2-2|TRBV2
CASSLREGTGELFF
>TRBJ2-1|TRBV19
CASSWGWLLYNEQFF
>TRBJ2-5|TRBV6-5
CASRTGQIQETQYF
>TRBJ2-7|TRBV6-1
CASSANSGTSVYEQYF
>TRBJ2-7|TRBV7-2
CASSDPGLASSYEQYF
>TRBJ1-5|TRBV15
CATRHTGGVNQPQHF
>TRBJ2-5|TRBV7-3
CASSPSGEETQYF
>TRBJ2-7|TRBV7-9
CASSSSGRAGEQYF
>TRBJ1-5|TRBV7-9
CASSYQQGWHQPQHF
>TRBJ1-5|TRBV2
CASRYRMYSNQPQHF
>TRBJ2-3|TRBV11-2
CASSPWTSSTDTQYF
>TRBJ2-7|TRBV7-2
CASSRTSGRVYEQYF
>TRBJ1-5|TRBV18
CASSPRGPGQPQHF
>TRBJ2-7|TRBV7-8
CASSALPGDSYEQYF
>TRBJ2-7|TRBV5-1
CASSLASLAGAYEQYF
>TRBJ1-2|TRBV3-1/TRBV3-2
CASSTRQTGYGYTF
>TRBJ2-2|TRBV15
CATSRARGSAGELFF
>TRBJ1-1|TRBV11-2
CASSLSGASEAFF
>TRBJ1-1|TRBV5-4
CASSLKGGSTEAFF
>TRBJ1-5|TRBV6-5
CASKNQNQPQHF
>TRBJ1-2|TRBV20-1
CSASKGQHYGYTF
>TRBJ2-2|TRBV6-5
CASSPRARDTGELFF
>TRBJ2-3|TRBV7-9
CASSSSGSTDTQYF
>TRBJ1-1|TRBV7-9
CASSLDMGQAFF
>TRBJ2-7|TRBV14
CASSQGIDRPYEQYF
>TRBJ1-5|TRBV24-1
CATGTGPNQPQHF
>TRBJ1-1|TRBV3-1/TRBV3-2
CASSRDSMNTEAFF
>TRBJ1-3|TRBV3-1/TRBV3-2
CASSLHRVAGNTIYF
>TRBJ2-7|TRBV11-2
CASSDPGLTTSYEQYF
>TRBJ1-5|TRBV6-5
CASSNRNQPQHF
>TRBJ1-2|TRBV7-2
CASSQAPGQEPYTF
>TRBJ2-7|TRBV28
CASRSGTGTREQYF
>TRBJ2-5|TRBV15
CATSRDTPSVFGAQYF
>TRBJ1-6|TRBV27
CASSFLPPVDSYNSPLHF
>TRBJ2-1|TRBV6-5
CASSLAAAYNEQFF
>TRBJ2-2|TRBV11-2
CASSLAAGRVAGELFF
>TRBJ2-3|TRBV4-1
CASSPRTTSSTDTQYF
>TRBJ2-7|TRBV13
CASQRGSSYEQYF
>TRBJ1-5|TRBV5-6
CASSWTGGGQTQHF
>TRBJ2-5|TRBV4-1
CASSRSLAGVQETQYF
>TRBJ2-7|TRBV11-2
CASSALGSGVIGEQYF
>TRBJ1-2|TRBV15
CATSRPLGGNTF
>TRBJ1-1|TRBV7-2
CASSREGRANTEAFF
>TRBJ2-2|TRBV10-2
CASSTWTGGFTGELFF
>TRBJ2-7|TRBV15
CATSRATGGGMTYEQYF
>TRBJ1-5|TRBV18
CASSPSDNQPQHF